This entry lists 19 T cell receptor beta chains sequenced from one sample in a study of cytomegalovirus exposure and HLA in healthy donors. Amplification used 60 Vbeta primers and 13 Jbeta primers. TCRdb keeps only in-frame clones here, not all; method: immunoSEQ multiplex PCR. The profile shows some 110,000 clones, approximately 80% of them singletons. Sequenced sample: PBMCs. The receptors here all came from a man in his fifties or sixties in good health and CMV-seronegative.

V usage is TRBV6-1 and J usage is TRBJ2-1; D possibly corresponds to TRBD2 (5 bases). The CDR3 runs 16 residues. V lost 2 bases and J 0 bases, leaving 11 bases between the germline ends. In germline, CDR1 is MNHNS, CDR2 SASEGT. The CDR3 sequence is CASSERLGSSYNEQFF. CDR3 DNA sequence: TGTGCCAGCAGTGAAAGGTTAGGGAGCTCCTACAATGAGCAGTTCTTC.

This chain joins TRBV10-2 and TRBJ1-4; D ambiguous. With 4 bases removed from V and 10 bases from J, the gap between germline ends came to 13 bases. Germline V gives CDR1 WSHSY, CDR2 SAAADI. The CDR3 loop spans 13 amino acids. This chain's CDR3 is CASSGRDGGKLFF. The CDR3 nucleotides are TGCGCCAGCAGTGGGAGGGATGGAGGAAAACTGTTTTTT.

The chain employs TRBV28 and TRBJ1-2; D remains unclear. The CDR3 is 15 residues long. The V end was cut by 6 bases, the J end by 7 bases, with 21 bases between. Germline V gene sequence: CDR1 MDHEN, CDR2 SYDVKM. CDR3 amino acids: CASSLPQTWEGGYTF. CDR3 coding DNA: TGTGCCAGCAGCTTACCTCAGACCTGGGAGGGTGGCTACACCTTC.

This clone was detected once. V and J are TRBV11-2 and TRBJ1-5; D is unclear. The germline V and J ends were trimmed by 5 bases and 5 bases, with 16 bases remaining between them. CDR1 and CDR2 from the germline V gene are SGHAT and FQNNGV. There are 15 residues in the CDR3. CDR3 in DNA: TGTGCCAGCAGCGCCCGCTCCGGACTGGATCAGCCCCAGCATTTT. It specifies CASSARSGLDQPQHF. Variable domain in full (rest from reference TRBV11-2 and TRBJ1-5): EAGVAQSPRYKIIEKRQSVAFWCNPISGHATLYWYQQILGQGPKLLIQFQNNGVVDDSQLPKDRFSAERLKGVDSTLKIQPAKLEDSAVYLCASSARSGLDQPQHFGDGTRLSIL.

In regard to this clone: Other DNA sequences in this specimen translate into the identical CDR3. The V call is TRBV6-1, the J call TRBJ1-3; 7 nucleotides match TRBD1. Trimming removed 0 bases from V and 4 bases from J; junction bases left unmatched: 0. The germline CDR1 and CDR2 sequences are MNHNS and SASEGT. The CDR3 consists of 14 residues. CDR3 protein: CASSEAGQGNTIYF. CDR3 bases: TGTGCCAGCAGTGAAGCGGGACAGGGAAACACCATATATTTT.

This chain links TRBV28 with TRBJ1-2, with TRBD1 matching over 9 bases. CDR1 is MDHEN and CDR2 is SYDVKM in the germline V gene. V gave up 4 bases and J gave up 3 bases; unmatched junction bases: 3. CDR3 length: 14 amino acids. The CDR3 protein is CASSSTGGDYGYTF. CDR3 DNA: TGTGCCAGCAGTTCGACAGGGGGTGACTATGGCTACACCTTC.

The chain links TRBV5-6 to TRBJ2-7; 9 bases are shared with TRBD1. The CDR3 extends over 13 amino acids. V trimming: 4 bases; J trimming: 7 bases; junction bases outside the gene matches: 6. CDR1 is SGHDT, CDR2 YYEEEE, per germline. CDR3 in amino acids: CASSPWTGVEQYF. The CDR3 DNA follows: TGTGCCAGCAGCCCCTGGACAGGGGTTGAGCAGTACTTC.

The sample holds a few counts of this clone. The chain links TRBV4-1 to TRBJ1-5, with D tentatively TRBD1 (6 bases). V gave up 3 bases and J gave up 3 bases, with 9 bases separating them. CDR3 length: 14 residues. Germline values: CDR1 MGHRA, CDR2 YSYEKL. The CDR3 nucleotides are TGCGCCAGCAGCCAGCAGGGGTTCAATCAGCCCCAGCATTTT. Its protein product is CASSQQGFNQPQHF.

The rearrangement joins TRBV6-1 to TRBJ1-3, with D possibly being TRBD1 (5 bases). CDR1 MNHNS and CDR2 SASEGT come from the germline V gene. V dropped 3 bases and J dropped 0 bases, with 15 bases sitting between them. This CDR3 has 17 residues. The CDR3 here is CASSDTPQVSSGNTIYF. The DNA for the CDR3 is TGTGCCAGCAGTGACACCCCACAGGTTAGCTCTGGAAACACCATATATTTT.

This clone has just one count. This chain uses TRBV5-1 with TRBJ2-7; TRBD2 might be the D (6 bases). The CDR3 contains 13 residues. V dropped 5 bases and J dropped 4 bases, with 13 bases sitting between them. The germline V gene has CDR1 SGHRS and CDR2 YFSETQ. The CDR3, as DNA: TGCGCCAGCAGTCCCTCCGGGGGTTACGAGCAGTACTTC. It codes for CASSPSGGYEQYF.

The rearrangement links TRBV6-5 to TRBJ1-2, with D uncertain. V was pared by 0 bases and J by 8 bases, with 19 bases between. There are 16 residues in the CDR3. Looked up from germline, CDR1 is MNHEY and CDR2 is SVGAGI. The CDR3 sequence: CASSYSIPGATGGYTF. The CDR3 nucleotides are TGTGCCAGCAGTTACTCGATACCCGGAGCCACCGGGGGCTACACCTTC.

The CDR3 reads CASSRLAGGGDEQYF. As DNA, the CDR3 is TGTGCCAGCAGCCGACTAGCGGGGGGGGGAGACGAGCAGTACTTC. The chain joins TRBV6-1 to TRBJ2-7, with 14 bases that match TRBD2. V shed 6 bases, J shed 5 bases, and the junction held 6 bases outside the gene matches. Germline lookup yields CDR1 MNHNS and CDR2 SASEGT. This CDR3 is built from 15 residues.

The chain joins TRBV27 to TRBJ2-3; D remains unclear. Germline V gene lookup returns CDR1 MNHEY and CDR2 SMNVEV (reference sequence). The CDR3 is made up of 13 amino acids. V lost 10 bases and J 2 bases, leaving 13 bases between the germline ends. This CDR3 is CANHSSFTDTQYF. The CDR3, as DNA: TGTGCCAACCACTCCTCTTTCACAGATACGCAGTATTTT.

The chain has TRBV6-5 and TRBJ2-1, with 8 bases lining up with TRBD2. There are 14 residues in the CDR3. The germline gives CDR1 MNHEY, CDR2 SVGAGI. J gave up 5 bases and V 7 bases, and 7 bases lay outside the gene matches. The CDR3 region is CASTGGGRHNEQFF. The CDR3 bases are TGTGCCAGCACCGGGGGGGGGCGCCACAATGAGCAGTTCTTC.

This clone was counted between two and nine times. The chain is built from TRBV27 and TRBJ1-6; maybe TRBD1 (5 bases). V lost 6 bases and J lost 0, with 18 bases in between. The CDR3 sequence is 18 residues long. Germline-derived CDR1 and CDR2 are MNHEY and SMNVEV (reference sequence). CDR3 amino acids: CASRPHSLDSSYNSPLHF. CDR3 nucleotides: TGTGCCAGCAGACCTCATTCCCTCGACAGCTCCTATAATTCACCCCTCCACTTT.

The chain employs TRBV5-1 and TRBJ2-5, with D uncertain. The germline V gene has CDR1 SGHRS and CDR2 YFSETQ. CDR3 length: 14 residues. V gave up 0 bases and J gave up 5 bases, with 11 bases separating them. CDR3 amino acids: CASSLGLASETQYF. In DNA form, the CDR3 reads TGCGCCAGCAGCTTGGGATTAGCAAGCGAGACCCAGTACTTC. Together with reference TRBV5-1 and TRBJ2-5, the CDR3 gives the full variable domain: KAGVTQTPRYLIKTRGQQVTLSCSPISGHRSVSWYQQTPGQGLQFLFEYFSETQRNKGNFPGRFSGRQFSNSRSEMNVSTLELGDSALYLCASSLGLASETQYFGPGTRLLVL.

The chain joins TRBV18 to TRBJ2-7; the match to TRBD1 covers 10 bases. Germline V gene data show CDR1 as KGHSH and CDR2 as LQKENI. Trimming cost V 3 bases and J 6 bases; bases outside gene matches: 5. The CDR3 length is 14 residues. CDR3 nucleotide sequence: TGTGCCAGCTCACCCTTGGGACAGGGGAGCGAGCAGTACGTC. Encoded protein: CASSPLGQGSEQYV.

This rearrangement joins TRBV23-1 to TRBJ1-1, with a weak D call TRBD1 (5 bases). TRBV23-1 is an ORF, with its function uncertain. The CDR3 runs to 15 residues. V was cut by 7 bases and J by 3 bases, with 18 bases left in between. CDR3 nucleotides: TGCGCCAGCACACCCGGGGGGAACCAGTACACTGAAGCTTTCTTT. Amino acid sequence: CASTPGGNQYTEAFF.

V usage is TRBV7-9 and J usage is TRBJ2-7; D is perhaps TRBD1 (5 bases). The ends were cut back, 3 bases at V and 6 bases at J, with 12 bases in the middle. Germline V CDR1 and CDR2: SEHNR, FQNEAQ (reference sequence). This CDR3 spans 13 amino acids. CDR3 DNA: TGTGCCAGCAGCTTGCAGGGATCTGGCGAGCAGTACGTC. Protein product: CASSLQGSGEQYV.